This TCR beta chain was captured by sequencing in a study of T cells in Graves' hyperthyroidism and ophthalmopathy. The study, taken as a whole, reports: Blood also contained most expanded thyroid clonotypes above 0.001.

In its sample, this clonotype was seen many times. Its antigen is unidentified. The CDR3 is 14 amino acids. V lost 1 base to trimming and J lost 5 bases, with 9 bases between them. Germline V gene lookup returns CDR1 LGHNT and CDR2 FRNRAP. RNA transcripts gave rise to amplified TCR beta CDR3 regions. The study used the HTBI primer set for a first-round RT-PCR of the TCR CDR3. From the multiplex PCR reads, TCRdb called clonotypes with MiXCR, one entry per CDR3 protein. The data contain 600,000 to 650,000 distinct CDR3 sequences, about 20% of them singletons. PBMCs stemmed from more than 7.5 ml fresh peripheral blood.

Sequenced material: blood. This sequence joins TRBV12-5 and TRBJ1-5, with a weak D call TRBD1 (6 bases). The TCR originated in a man younger than 45 with Graves' ophthalmopathy. For the CDR3, the DNA is TGTGCTAGTGGTTTGGGGGGGCCGGATCAGCCCCAGCATTTT. Protein product: CASGLGGPDQPQHF.